This T cell receptor (beta chain) is from a study of blood T cell repertoires in COVID-19 (dated by TCRdb to 2020 to 2021). For the wider study: The collaborator samples originated in the United States, Italy and Spain and spanned the acute and convalescent phases of COVID-19. Nearly every sample came with metadata listing a de-identified subject ID, COVID-19 status, age in years and sex. The prospective study material was composed of cDNA or gDNA derived from T cells, B-cell-depleted T cells, or PBMCs. Where available, HLA class I and class II types were obtained from metadata supplied by the sample provider rather than from assay-based typing. Samples were obtained from the ongoing ImmuneRACE study (first 160 participants) and from some 1,300 subjects provided by 6 global collaborators. Subjects who had been exposed to COVID-19, were actively infected with it, or had recovered from it provided the deeply sampled blood TCRbeta repertoires that made up the dataset. A freely available public database, intended as a resource for researchers studying the immune response to SARS-CoV-2, is where the repertoires were released.

A note on this clone: Which antigen it targets is not known. No quality values exist for individual bases; no much larger clone is one base distant.

There are 13 amino acids in the CDR3, from cysteine to phenylalanine inclusive. The entry retains the CDR3 DNA only, 39 bases that are in frame from base 1. Trimmed from V: 5 bases; trimmed from J: 8 bases; junction bases lacking a gene match: 7. CDR1 MGHDK and CDR2 SYGVNS are derived from the germline V gene. TCRbeta CDR3 regions were amplified from genomic DNA using the immunoSEQ Assay, a bias-controlled multiplex PCR. The paper's processing steps were these. The number of nucleated cells in each sample was estimated from the amplification of reference gene primers within the assay. To quantify the absolute abundance of each unique TCRbeta CDR3 rearrangement, sequence reads were collapsed and filtered. Productive Simpson clonality was computed per sample as the square root of Simpson's diversity index over productive rearrangements. TCRdb limited this immuneACCESS table to in-frame rearrangements with V and J called. A share of clones is missing; checked studies link under half to unresolved V genes, and the rest is unexplained. For V, J and clone size, that table is used; D and trimming come from the DNA. The sample contains roughly 49,000 clones, around 83% of them found a single time. Less than 7% of the sample is taken by the ten largest.

Collaborating institutions collected whole blood in K2EDTA tubes following their own protocols. For TCRbeta analysis, collaborators shipped samples in one of three forms: frozen whole blood, isolated PBMCs, or DNA extracted from either of those sample types. Here is what the overall study found, with its caveats: The quantity of clinical and demographic metadata differed by source and by participant and was supplied without curation.

This TCR was recovered from an elderly woman with acute or convalescent COVID-19. The V and J genes are TRBV25-1 and TRBJ2-3, with 7 bases in between that match TRBD2. Sequencing was carried out using peripheral blood. The CDR3 protein: CASSFLTGGTQYF. The nucleotides are TGTGCCAGCAGTTTCCTAACGGGGGGTACGCAGTATTTT.